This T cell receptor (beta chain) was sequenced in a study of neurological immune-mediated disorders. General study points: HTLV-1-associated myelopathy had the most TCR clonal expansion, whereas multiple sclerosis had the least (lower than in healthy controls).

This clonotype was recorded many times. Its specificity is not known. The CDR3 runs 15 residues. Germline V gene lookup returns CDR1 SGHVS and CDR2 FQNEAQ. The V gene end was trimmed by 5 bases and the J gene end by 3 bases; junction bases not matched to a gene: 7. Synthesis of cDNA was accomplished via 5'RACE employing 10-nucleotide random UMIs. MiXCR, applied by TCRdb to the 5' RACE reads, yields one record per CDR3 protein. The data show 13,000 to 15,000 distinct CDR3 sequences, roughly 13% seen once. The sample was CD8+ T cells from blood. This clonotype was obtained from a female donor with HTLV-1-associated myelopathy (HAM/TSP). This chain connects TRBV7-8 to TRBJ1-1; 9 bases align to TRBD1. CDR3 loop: CASSPYTGGYTEAFF. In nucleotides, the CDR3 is TGTGCCAGCAGCCCCTACACAGGGGGCTACACTGAAGCTTTCTTT.